This T cell receptor beta chain was documented in a study of blood T cell repertoires in COVID-19. Study information: T cells, B-cell-depleted T cells, or PBMCs provided the cDNA or gDNA that served as material.

Original handling: By means of reference gene primer amplification, nucleated cell counts were estimated. Assay used: immunoSEQ multiplex PCR; TCRdb lists only in-frame clones, some missing. That table supplies the V and J calls and clone size; D and trimming were determined from the DNA. The sample contains more than 200,000 clones, about 84% of which appear only once. The sequencing sample was made of peripheral blood. This receptor was taken from a woman older than 75 with acute or convalescent COVID-19.

The CDR3 region is CASSSTRGGGTYEQYF. CDR3 sequence (DNA): TGCGCCAGCAGCTCAACCCGGGGGGGAGGGACCTACGAGCAGTACTTC. The chain carries TRBV5-1 and TRBJ2-7, with 8 bases fitting TRBD2. This CDR3 has 16 amino acids. Per the germline V gene, CDR1 is SGHRS and CDR2 is YFSETQ. The J segment lost 2 bases and the V segment lost 3 bases, leaving 10 bases of the junction unmatched.